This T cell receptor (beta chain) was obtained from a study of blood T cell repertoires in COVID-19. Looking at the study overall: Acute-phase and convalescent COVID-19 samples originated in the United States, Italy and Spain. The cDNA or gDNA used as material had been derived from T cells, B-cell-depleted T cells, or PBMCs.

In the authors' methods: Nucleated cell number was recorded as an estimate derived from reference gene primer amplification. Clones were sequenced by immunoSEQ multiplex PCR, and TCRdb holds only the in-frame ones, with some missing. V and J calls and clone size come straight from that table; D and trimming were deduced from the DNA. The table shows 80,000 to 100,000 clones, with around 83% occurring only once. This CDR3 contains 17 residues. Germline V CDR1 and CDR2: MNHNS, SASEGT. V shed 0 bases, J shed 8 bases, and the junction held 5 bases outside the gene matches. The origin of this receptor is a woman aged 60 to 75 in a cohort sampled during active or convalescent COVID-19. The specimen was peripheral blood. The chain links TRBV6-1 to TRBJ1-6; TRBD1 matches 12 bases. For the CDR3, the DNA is TGTGCCAGCAGTGAAGCACCGGGACAGGGGGCTGATTCACCCCTCCACTTT. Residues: CASSEAPGQGADSPLHF.